These T cell receptor beta chains were read from a single sample in a study of T cell responses to AZD1222 COVID-19 vaccine. Profiling relied on immunoSEQ multiplex PCR, and the TCRdb table lists in-frame clones only, not all of them. This sample has 90,000 to 110,000 clones, with 82% found just once. The material sequenced was peripheral blood, taken on day 0 of AZD1222 vaccination. The receptors were sampled from an adult in good health. CDR3s include the opening cysteine and the closing phenylalanine or tryptophan. The order of the fields is D gene, V gene, J gene, CDR3 protein, CDR3 DNA. The D gene is left open where the match is weak.

>TRBD2|TRBV2|TRBJ2-3
CASSEERLAGGDTQYF
TGTGCCAGCAGTGAAGAACGACTAGCGGGTGGGGATACGCAGTATTTT
>TRBD1|TRBV2|TRBJ1-5
CASSPPGQGNQPQHF
TGTGCCAGCAGTCCACCGGGACAGGGGAATCAGCCCCAGCATTTT
>.|TRBV7-9|TRBJ2-7
CASSTGQNRYEQYF
TGTGCCAGCAGCACTGGACAGAACCGCTACGAGCAGTACTTC
>.|TRBV23-1|TRBJ1-1
CASTRSADTEAFF
TGCGCCAGCACACGTTCAGCGGACACTGAAGCTTTCTTT
>.|TRBV5-6|TRBJ2-1
CASSFQGDEQFF
TGTGCCAGCAGCTTTCAAGGCGATGAGCAGTTCTTC
>.|TRBV11-2|TRBJ1-1
CASSLDRVAAMNTEAFF
TGTGCCAGCAGCTTAGATAGGGTGGCAGCCATGAACACTGAAGCTTTCTTT
>.|TRBV5-1|TRBJ2-2
CASSLDVRGRNTGELFF
TGCGCCAGCAGCTTGGATGTCCGGGGGCGGAACACCGGGGAGCTGTTTTTT
>TRBD1|TRBV7-2|TRBJ2-7
CASSPRSNIRGSSYEQYF
TGTGCCAGCAGCCCACGATCCAACATCAGGGGGAGCTCCTACGAGCAGTACTTC
>.|TRBV7-2|TRBJ1-1
CASSSQGASGTEAFF
TGTGCCAGCAGCTCACAGGGAGCTTCGGGCACTGAAGCTTTCTTT
>.|TRBV7-3|TRBJ1-1
CASSYGANTEAFF
TGTGCCAGCAGTTACGGGGCGAACACTGAAGCTTTCTTT
>.|TRBV4-1|TRBJ1-3
CASSQIGGGDTIYF
TGCGCCAGCAGCCAAATCGGAGGAGGGGACACCATATATTTT
>.|TRBV9|TRBJ1-3
CASSVGRSFGNTIYF
TGTGCCAGCAGCGTTGGCAGGTCTTTTGGAAACACCATATATTTT
>.|TRBV6-5|TRBJ1-2
CASSYTGMGSLYGYTF
TGTGCCAGCAGTTACACGGGCATGGGCAGCCTCTATGGCTACACCTTC
>TRBD1|TRBV7-3|TRBJ1-2
CASSPDRGMRYGYTF
TGTGCCAGCAGCCCGGACAGGGGGATGAGATATGGCTACACCTTC
>.|TRBV15|TRBJ2-7
CATSRDRDKRLYEQYF
TGTGCCACCAGCAGAGATCGGGACAAAAGACTCTACGAGCAGTACTTC
>.|TRBV6-5|TRBJ1-3
CASLDGISGNTIYF
TGTGCCAGCTTGGACGGGATCTCTGGAAACACCATATATTTT
>.|TRBV13|TRBJ1-2
CASSLVSYGYTF
TGTGCCAGCAGCCTGGTAAGCTATGGCTACACCTTC
>.|TRBV29-1|TRBJ2-3
CSVDRGGTDTQYF
TGCAGCGTTGACAGGGGAGGGACAGATACGCAGTATTTT
>.|TRBV14|TRBJ1-2
CASSQGFDGNYGYTF
TGTGCCAGCAGCCAAGGGTTTGACGGGAACTATGGCTACACCTTC
>TRBD1|TRBV30|TRBJ2-1
CAWSLTGGEQFF
TGTGCCTGGAGCCTTACAGGGGGTGAGCAGTTCTTC
>TRBD1|TRBV18|TRBJ2-7
CASSPGQGVYEQYF
TGTGCCAGCTCACCGGGACAGGGGGTCTACGAGCAGTACTTC
>.|TRBV7-9|TRBJ1-4
CASSLGVGEKLFF
TGTGCCAGCAGCTTAGGAGTAGGAGAAAAACTGTTTTTT
>TRBD2|TRBV14|TRBJ2-1
CASSPRGGLGIF
TGTGCCAGCAGCCCCCGGGGAGGGCTGGGGATCTTC
>.|TRBV29-1|TRBJ2-6
CSAGDTSGANVLTF
TGCAGCGCCGGGGACACCTCTGGGGCCAACGTCCTGACTTTC
>TRBD1|TRBV4-2|TRBJ1-6
CASSQGEGANSPLHF
TGTGCCAGCAGCCAAGGGGAGGGGGCGAATTCACCCCTCCACTTT
>.|TRBV2|TRBJ2-1
CANHVKNEQFF
TGTGCCAACCATGTTAAGAATGAGCAGTTCTTC
>TRBD1|TRBV6-5|TRBJ1-2
CASRTGGSNYGYTF
TGTGCCAGCAGGACAGGGGGATCCAACTATGGCTACACCTTC
>TRBD1|TRBV5-6|TRBJ1-6
CASSFTGVASPLHF
TGTGCCAGCAGCTTTACAGGGGTAGCTTCACCCCTCCACTTT
>.|TRBV29-1|TRBJ2-7
CSAAGGDEQYF
TGCAGCGCCGCCGGCGGCGACGAGCAGTACTTC
>.|TRBV3-1/TRBV3-2|TRBJ2-1
CASSQDGWNSNEQFF
TGTGCCAGCAGCCAAGACGGATGGAACTCAAATGAGCAGTTCTTC
>TRBD1|TRBV4-2|TRBJ1-6
CASSQPGTALNSPLHF
TGTGCCAGCAGCCAACCCGGGACAGCACTTAATTCACCCCTCCACTTT
>.|TRBV27|TRBJ1-2
CASSLSWDYGYTF
TGTGCCAGCAGTTTGTCCTGGGACTATGGCTACACCTTC
>TRBD1|TRBV11-3|TRBJ2-2
CASRYTGAGELFF
TGTGCCAGCAGATACACAGGGGCCGGGGAGCTGTTTTTT
>.|TRBV24-1|TRBJ1-4
CAILNGRDDEKLFF
TGTGCCATCTTGAACGGGAGGGATGACGAAAAACTGTTTTTT
>.|TRBV29-1|TRBJ2-7
CSVQGSYEQYF
TGCAGCGTTCAGGGGTCCTACGAGCAGTACTTC
>.|TRBV5-6|TRBJ1-2
CASSLAPRGANYGYTF
TGTGCCAGCAGCTTGGCCCCAAGAGGGGCCAACTATGGCTACACCTTC
>TRBD2|TRBV5-1|TRBJ2-3
CASSWEGTIPDTQYF
TGCGCCAGCAGCTGGGAGGGTACCATACCGGATACGCAGTATTTT